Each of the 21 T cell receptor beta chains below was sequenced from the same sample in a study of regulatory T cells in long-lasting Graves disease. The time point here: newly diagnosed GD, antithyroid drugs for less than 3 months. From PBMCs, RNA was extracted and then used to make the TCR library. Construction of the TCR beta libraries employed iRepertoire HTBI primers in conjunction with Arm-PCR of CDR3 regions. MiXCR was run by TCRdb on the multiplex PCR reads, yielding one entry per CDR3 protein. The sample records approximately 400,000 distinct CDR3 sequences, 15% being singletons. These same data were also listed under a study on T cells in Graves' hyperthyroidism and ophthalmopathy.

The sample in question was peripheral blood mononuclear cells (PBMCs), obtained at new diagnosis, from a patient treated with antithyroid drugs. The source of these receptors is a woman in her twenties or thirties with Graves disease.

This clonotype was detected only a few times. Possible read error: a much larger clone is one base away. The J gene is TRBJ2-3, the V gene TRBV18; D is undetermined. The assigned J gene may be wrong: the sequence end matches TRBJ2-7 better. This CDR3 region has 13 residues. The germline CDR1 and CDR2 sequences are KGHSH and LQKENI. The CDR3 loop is CASSPASGFGQYF. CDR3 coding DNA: TGTGCCAGCTCACCGGCTTCTGGCTTCGGGCAGTACTTC.

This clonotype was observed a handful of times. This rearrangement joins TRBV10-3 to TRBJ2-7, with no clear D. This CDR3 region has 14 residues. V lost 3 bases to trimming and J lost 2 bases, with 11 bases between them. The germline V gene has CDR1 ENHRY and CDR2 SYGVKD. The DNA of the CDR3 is TGTGCCATCAGTGATGGGTCTGGGGCCTACGAGCAGTACTTC. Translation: CAISDGSGAYEQYF.

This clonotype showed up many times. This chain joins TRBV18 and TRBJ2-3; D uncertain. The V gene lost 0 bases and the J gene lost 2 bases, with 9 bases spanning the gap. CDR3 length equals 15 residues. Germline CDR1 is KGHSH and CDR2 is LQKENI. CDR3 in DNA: TGTGCCAGCTCACCACCGGGCCGATCCACAGATACGCAGTATTTT. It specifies CASSPPGRSTDTQYF.

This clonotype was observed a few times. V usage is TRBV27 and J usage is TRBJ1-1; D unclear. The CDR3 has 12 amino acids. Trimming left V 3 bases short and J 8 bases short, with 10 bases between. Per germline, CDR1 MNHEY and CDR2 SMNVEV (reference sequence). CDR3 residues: CASSFFGEEAFF. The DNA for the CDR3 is TGTGCCAGCAGTTTCTTCGGGGAAGAAGCTTTCTTT.

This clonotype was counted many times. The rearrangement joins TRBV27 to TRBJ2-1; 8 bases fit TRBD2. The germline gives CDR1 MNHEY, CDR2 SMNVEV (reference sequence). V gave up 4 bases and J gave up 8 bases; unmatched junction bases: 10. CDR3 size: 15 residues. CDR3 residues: CASSSGGIVGDEQFF. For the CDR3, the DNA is TGTGCCAGCAGTTCGGGGGGGATAGTGGGCGATGAGCAGTTCTTC.

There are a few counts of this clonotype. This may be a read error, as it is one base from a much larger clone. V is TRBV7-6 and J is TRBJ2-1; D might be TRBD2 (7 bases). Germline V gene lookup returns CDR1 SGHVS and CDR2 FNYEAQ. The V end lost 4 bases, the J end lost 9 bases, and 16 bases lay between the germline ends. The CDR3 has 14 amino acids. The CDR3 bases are TGTGCCAGCAGCTCCCGGGGGGCCCACACTGAGCAGTTCTTC. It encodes CASSSRGAHTEQFF.

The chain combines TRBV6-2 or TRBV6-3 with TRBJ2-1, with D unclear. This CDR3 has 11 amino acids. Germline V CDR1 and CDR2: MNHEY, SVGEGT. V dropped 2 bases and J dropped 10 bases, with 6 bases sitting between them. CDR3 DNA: TGTGCCAGCAGTTACAAAGGGGAGCAGTTCTTC. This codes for CASSYKGEQFF.

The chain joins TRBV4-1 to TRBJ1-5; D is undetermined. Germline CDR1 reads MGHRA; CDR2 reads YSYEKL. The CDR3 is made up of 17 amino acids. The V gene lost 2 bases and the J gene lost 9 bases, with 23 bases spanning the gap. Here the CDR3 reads CASSQPSIKVGEAPQHF. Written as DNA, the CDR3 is TGCGCCAGCAGCCAACCCTCAATTAAGGTGGGTGAGGCGCCCCAGCATTTT.

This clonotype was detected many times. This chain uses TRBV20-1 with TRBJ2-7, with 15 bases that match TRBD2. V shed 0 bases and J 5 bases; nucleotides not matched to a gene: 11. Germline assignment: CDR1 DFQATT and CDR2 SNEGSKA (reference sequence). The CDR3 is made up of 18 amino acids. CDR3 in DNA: TGCAGTGCTAGAGACCAGAGATCAAGGACTAGCGGGAGGGACGAGCAGTACTTC. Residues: CSARDQRSRTSGRDEQYF.

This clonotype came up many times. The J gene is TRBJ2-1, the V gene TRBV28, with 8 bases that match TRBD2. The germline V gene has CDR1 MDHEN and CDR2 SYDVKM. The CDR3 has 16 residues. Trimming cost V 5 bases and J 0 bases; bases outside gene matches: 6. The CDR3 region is CASSTTGTSSYNEQFF. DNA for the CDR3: TGTGCCAGCAGTACTACCGGGACTAGCTCCTACAATGAGCAGTTCTTC.

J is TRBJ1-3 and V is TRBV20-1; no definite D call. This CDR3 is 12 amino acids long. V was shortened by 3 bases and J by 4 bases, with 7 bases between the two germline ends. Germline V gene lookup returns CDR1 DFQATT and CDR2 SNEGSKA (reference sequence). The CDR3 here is CSASHRGNTIYF. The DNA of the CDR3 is TGCAGTGCTAGTCACCGGGGAAACACCATATATTTT.

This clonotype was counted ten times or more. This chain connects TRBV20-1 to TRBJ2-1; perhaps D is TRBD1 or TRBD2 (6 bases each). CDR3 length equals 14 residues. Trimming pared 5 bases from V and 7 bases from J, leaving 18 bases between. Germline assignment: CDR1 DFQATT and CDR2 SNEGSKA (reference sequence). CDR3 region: CSAPWRERGNEQFF. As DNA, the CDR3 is TGCAGTGCTCCCTGGCGGGAAAGGGGGAATGAGCAGTTCTTC.

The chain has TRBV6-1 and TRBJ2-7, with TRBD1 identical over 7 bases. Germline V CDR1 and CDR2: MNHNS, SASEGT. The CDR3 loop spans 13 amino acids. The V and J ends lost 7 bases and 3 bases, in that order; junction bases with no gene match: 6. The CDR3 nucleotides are TGTGCCAGCACCCTACGGACAGGCTACGAGCAGTACTTC. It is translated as CASTLRTGYEQYF.

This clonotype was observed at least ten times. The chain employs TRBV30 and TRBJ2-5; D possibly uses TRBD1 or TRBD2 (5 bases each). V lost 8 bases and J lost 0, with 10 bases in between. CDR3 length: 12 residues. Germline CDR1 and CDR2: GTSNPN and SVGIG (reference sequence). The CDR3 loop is CAGGTHQETQYF. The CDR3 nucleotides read TGTGCCGGGGGTACACACCAAGAGACCCAGTACTTC.

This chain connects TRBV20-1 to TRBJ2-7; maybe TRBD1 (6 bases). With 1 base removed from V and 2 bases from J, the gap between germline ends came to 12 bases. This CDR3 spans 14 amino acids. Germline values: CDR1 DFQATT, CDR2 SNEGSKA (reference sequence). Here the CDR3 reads CSARGQGNTYEQYF. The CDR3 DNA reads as TGCAGTGCTAGAGGGCAGGGGAATACCTACGAGCAGTACTTC.

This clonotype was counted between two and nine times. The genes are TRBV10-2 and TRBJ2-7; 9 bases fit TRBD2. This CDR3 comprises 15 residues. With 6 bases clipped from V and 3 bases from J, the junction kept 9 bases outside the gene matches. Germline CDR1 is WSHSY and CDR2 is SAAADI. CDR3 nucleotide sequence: TGCGCCAGCAGGGACGGGACTAGCAATCTCTACGAGCAGTACTTC. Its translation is CASRDGTSNLYEQYF.

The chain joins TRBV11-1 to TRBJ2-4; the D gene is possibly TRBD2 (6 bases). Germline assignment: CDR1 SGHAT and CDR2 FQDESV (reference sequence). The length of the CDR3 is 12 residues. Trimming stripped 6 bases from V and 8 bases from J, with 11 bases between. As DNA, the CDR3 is TGTGCCAGCAGGGGACTTTCAGACATTCAGTACTTC. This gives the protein CASRGLSDIQYF.

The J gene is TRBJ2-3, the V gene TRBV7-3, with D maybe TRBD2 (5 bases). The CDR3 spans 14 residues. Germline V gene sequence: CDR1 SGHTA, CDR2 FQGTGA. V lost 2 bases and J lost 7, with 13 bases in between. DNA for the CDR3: TGTGCCAGCAGCTTATACGGACTGAGAAATACGCAGTATTTT. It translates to CASSLYGLRNTQYF.

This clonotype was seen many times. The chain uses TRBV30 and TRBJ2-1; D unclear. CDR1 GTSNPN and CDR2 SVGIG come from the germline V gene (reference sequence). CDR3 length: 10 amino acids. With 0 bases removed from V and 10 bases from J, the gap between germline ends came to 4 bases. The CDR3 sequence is CAWSVREQFF. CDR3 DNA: TGTGCCTGGAGTGTACGCGAGCAGTTCTTC.

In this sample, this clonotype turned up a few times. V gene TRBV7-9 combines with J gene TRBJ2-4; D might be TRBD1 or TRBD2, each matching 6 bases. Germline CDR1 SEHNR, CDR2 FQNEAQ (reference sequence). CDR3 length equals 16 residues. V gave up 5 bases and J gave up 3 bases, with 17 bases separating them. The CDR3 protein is CASSVGAGRLKNIQYF. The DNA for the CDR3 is TGTGCCAGCAGCGTGGGGGCGGGAAGACTCAAAAACATTCAGTACTTC.

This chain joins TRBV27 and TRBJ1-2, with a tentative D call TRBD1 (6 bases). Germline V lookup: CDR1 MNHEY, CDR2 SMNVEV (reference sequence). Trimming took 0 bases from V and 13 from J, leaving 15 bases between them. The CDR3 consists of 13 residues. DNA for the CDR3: TGTGCCAGCAGTTTATCGTGGCAGGGGTCTTCCACCTTC. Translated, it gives CASSLSWQGSSTF.